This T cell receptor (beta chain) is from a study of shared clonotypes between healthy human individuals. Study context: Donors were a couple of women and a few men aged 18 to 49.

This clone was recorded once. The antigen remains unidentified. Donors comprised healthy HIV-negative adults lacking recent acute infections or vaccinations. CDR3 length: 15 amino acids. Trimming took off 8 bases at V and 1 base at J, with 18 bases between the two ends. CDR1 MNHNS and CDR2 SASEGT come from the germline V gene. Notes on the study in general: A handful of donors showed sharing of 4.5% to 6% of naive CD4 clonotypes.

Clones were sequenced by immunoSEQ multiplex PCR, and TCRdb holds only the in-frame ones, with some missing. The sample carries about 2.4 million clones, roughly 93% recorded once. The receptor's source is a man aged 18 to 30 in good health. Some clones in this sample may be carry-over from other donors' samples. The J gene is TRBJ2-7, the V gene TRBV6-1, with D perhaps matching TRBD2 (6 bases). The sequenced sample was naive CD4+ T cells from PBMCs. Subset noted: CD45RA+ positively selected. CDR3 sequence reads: CASLEGGDKSYEQYF. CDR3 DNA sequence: TGTGCCAGCTTAGAAGGAGGGGATAAGTCCTACGAGCAGTACTTC.